This entry lists 25 T cell receptor beta chains sequenced from one sample in a study of blood T cell repertoires in COVID-19 (dated by TCRdb to 2018 to 2020). Library construction relied on the immunoSEQ multiplex PCR assay. Entries here come from immuneACCESS through TCRdb and include only in-frame sequences with V and J called. Some clones fail to appear in such tables; in the studies checked, an unresolved V gene covers under half of the shortfall, and the cause of the remainder is unknown. For this sample there are a few hundred thousand clones; more than 75% appear just once. The ten largest clones take up over 0.8% of the sample. Specimen: PBMCs or T cells enriched from blood (not recorded which). The source is a young woman who had recovered from COVID-19.

V and J are TRBV24-1 and TRBJ2-3, with 9 bases fitting TRBD1. The CDR3 extends over 19 amino acids. With 0 bases clipped from V and 4 bases from J, the junction kept 13 bases outside the gene matches. Germline-derived CDR1 and CDR2 are KGHDR and SFDVKD. CDR3 in amino acids: CATSDLASQGAIAADTQYF. The CDR3 nucleotides read TGTGCCACCAGTGATTTGGCGTCACAGGGGGCCATCGCCGCAGATACGCAGTATTTT.

V and J are TRBV6-6 and TRBJ1-3; 8 nucleotides line up with TRBD1. Germline values: CDR1 MNHNY, CDR2 SVGAGI (reference sequence). V lost 6 bases, J lost 0 bases, and 7 bases stayed unmatched. This CDR3 comprises 16 residues. In DNA form, the CDR3 reads TGTGCCAGCAGGGCAGACAGGGGAAGCTCTGGAAACACCATATATTTT. It codes for CASRADRGSSGNTIYF.

V and J are TRBV15 and TRBJ2-7; TRBD1 matches at 10 bases. This CDR3 is 13 amino acids long. Germline loops: CDR1 LNHNV, CDR2 YYDKDF (reference sequence). J lost 3 bases, V lost 7 bases, and 3 bases had no gene match. CDR3: CATNRDRGYEQYF. DNA of the CDR3: TGTGCCACCAACCGGGACAGGGGCTACGAGCAGTACTTC.

In its sample, this clone was seen a few times. The genes are TRBV12-5 and TRBJ1-5; D unresolved. CDR3 length: 11 residues. Germline V gives CDR1 LGHNT, CDR2 FRNRAP. V was pared by 3 bases and J by 11 bases, with 8 bases between. The CDR3: CASGFWGAQHF. DNA of the CDR3: TGTGCTAGTGGTTTCTGGGGAGCCCAGCATTTT.

CDR3 nucleotide sequence: TGCGCCAGCAGCTTGGTACTGAAGTATGGCTACACCTTC. Protein: CASSLVLKYGYTF. The chain employs TRBV5-1 and TRBJ1-2; D unclear. There are 13 residues in the CDR3. The V gene lost 0 bases and the J gene lost 5 bases, with 8 bases spanning the gap. From germline, CDR1 is SGHRS and CDR2 YFSETQ.

This clone was observed a single time. The rearrangement uses TRBV24-1 and TRBJ2-5; TRBD1 might be the D (6 bases). There are 12 residues in the CDR3. Looked up from germline, CDR1 is KGHDR and CDR2 is SFDVKD. V lost 11 bases and J 2 bases, leaving 11 bases between the germline ends. Written as DNA, the CDR3 is TGTGCCAGTCAGGGGATGCAAGAGACCCAGTACTTC. Protein product: CASQGMQETQYF.

This clone came up a few times. This chain joins TRBV27 and TRBJ1-1, with 9 positions matching TRBD1. CDR1 MNHEY and CDR2 SMNVEV come from the germline V gene (reference sequence). V lost 5 bases, J lost 5 bases, and 3 bases stayed unmatched. The CDR3 extends over 13 amino acids. The CDR3: CASSNRGRTEAFF. In DNA form, the CDR3 reads TGTGCCAGCAGTAACAGGGGGCGTACTGAAGCTTTCTTT.

The rearrangement links TRBV5-4 to TRBJ1-1; TRBD1 aligns across 8 bases. Germline CDR1 SGHNT, CDR2 YYREEE (reference sequence). This CDR3 region has 15 residues. Trimming at V came to 1 base and at J to 1 base, leaving 3 bases not matched to a gene. The CDR3 reads CASSLRDRSNTEAFF. Written as DNA, the CDR3 is TGTGCCAGCAGCTTGAGGGACAGGTCGAACACTGAAGCTTTCTTT.

The chain uses TRBV18 and TRBJ1-5, with D uncertain. The CDR3 is made up of 14 amino acids. Between the trimmed V and J ends, which lost 3 bases and 0 bases, there was a span of 6 bases. Germline V gene data show CDR1 as KGHSH and CDR2 as LQKENI. The CDR3 region is CASSPYSSNQPQHF. CDR3 nucleotides: TGTGCCAGCTCACCTTATTCTAGCAATCAGCCCCAGCATTTT.

V and J are TRBV2 and TRBJ2-7; D is perhaps TRBD2 (5 bases). Germline CDR1 is SNHLY and CDR2 is FYNNEI. V dropped 3 bases and J dropped 7 bases, with 19 bases sitting between them. The CDR3 length is 15 residues. The CDR3 nucleotides read TGTGCCAGCAGTGATCCCATCCTAACAGAGCGGGAGCAGTACTTC. This sequence encodes CASSDPILTEREQYF.

This chain links TRBV7-2 with TRBJ2-2, with 7 bases that match TRBD1. The V and J ends lost 5 bases and 4 bases, in that order; junction bases with no gene match: 7. The CDR3 has 15 amino acids. Germline V gene sequence: CDR1 SGHTA, CDR2 FQGNSA. CDR3 region: CASSRDSSFTGELFF. The CDR3 coding sequence is TGTGCCAGCAGCCGGGACAGTTCGTTCACCGGGGAGCTGTTTTTT.

V is TRBV6-1 and J is TRBJ1-6; 7 positions match TRBD1. CDR1 is MNHNS and CDR2 is SASEGT in the germline V gene. This CDR3 is 16 amino acids long. V lost 4 bases and J lost 3; bases outside the gene matches: 6. The CDR3 loop reads CASSAYRDSYNSPLHF. DNA of the CDR3: TGTGCCAGCAGTGCCTACCGGGACAGCTATAATTCACCCCTCCACTTT.

CDR3 DNA: TGTGCCTGGAGTCCGACAGGGCTCGGGGCCAACGTCCTGACTTTC. Its protein is CAWSPTGLGANVLTF. The chain links TRBV30 to TRBJ2-6, with 7 positions matching TRBD1. Per the germline V gene, CDR1 is GTSNPN and CDR2 is SVGIG (reference sequence). The V gene end was trimmed by 2 bases and the J gene end by 4 bases; junction bases not matched to a gene: 5. This CDR3 comprises 15 residues.

V and J are TRBV7-8 and TRBJ1-6; maybe TRBD1 (5 bases). This CDR3 is built from 15 residues. Germline V gene lookup returns CDR1 SGHVS and CDR2 FQNEAQ. V lost 1 base, J lost 9 bases, and 13 bases lay in between. CDR3 protein: CASSLVGAAGSPLHF. CDR3 sequence (DNA): TGTGCCAGCAGCTTAGTTGGGGCAGCCGGTTCACCCCTCCACTTT. Looking up the rest from reference TRBV7-8 and TRBJ1-6 gives the full variable domain: GAGVSQSPRYKVAKRGQDVALRCDPISGHVSLFWYQQALGQGPEFLTYFQNEAQLDKSGLPSDRFFAERPEGSVSTLKIQRTQQEDSAVYLCASSLVGAAGSPLHFGNGTRLTVT.

The chain carries TRBV29-1 and TRBJ2-1; TRBD2 might be the D (6 bases). From germline, CDR1 is SQVTM and CDR2 ANQGSEA. There are 14 residues in the CDR3. Trimming left V 3 bases short and J 3 bases short, with 12 bases between. Here the CDR3 reads CSVEGAGLYNEQFF. CDR3 DNA: TGCAGCGTTGAGGGTGCGGGGCTCTACAATGAGCAGTTCTTC.

The chain links TRBV19 to TRBJ1-3; maybe TRBD1 (5 bases). This CDR3 has 16 amino acids. The germline gives CDR1 LNHDA, CDR2 SQIVND (reference sequence). V was clipped by 6 bases and J by 0 bases, with 15 bases between them. This CDR3 is CASRPRDLISGNTIYF. CDR3 sequence (DNA): TGTGCCAGTAGGCCCCGGGACTTAATCTCTGGAAACACCATATATTTT.

This clone was picked up one time. The rearrangement uses TRBV30 and TRBJ2-1, with TRBD2 as a possible D gene (6 bases). Germline assignment: CDR1 GTSNPN and CDR2 SVGIG (reference sequence). Trimming took off 3 bases at V and 6 bases at J, with 9 bases between the two ends. This CDR3 is 12 amino acids long. CDR3 amino acids: CAWRDYGNEQFF. CDR3 bases: TGTGCCTGGAGGGACTATGGCAATGAGCAGTTCTTC.

The chain recombines TRBV18 with TRBJ1-6; D is possibly TRBD1 (5 bases). Trimming removed 3 bases from V and 5 bases from J, with 11 bases in between. Germline V lookup: CDR1 KGHSH, CDR2 LQKENI. CDR3 length: 15 amino acids. The CDR3: CASSPVTVNNSPLHF. The CDR3 nucleotides are TGTGCCAGCTCACCCGTGACAGTAAATAATTCACCCCTCCACTTT.

A remark on this clone: The junction differs from germline at one of its ends, possibly a read error. The CDR3 sequence is CSARDGPPSHF. The CDR3 region has the DNA TGCAGTGCTAGAGATGGGCCCCCCTCCCACTTC. J is TRBJ2-7 and V is TRBV20-1; D unclear. CDR1 DFQATT and CDR2 SNEGSKA come from the germline V gene (reference sequence). This CDR3 comprises 11 residues.

The chain joins TRBV30 to TRBJ2-7, with D tentatively TRBD1 (6 bases). Germline-derived CDR1 and CDR2 are GTSNPN and SVGIG (reference sequence). The CDR3 runs 13 residues. Between the trimmed V and J ends, which lost 2 bases and 2 bases, there was a span of 10 bases. The CDR3 DNA reads TGTGCCTGGAGTCCCGGGACACCCTACGAGCAGTACTTC. This codes for CAWSPGTPYEQYF.

This chain uses TRBV28 with TRBJ1-6; TRBD1 agrees at 10 bases. With 5 bases clipped from V and 13 bases from J, the junction kept 11 bases outside the gene matches. The germline V gene has CDR1 MDHEN and CDR2 SYDVKM. This CDR3 contains 15 residues. DNA of the CDR3: TGTGCCAGCAGTGCCCGGGACAGGGGTTTGGGGCCCCTCCACTTT. This encodes CASSARDRGLGPLHF.

The rearrangement uses TRBV24-1 and TRBJ2-3; 7 nucleotides align to TRBD2. This CDR3 has 16 amino acids. The germline gives CDR1 KGHDR, CDR2 SFDVKD. Trimming took 5 bases from V and 2 from J; bases not matched to a gene: 9. The CDR3 DNA reads TGTGCCACCAGTGTGGGAGGGAACGGATACACAGATACGCAGTATTTT. It is translated as CATSVGGNGYTDTQYF.

This clone was picked up one time. V is TRBV7-2 and J is TRBJ2-3, with 8 positions matching TRBD2. This CDR3 contains 15 residues. V shed 3 bases, J shed 3 bases, and the junction held 5 bases outside the gene matches. The germline V gene has CDR1 SGHTA and CDR2 FQGNSA. The CDR3 region is CASSFGGGRTDTQYF. The DNA for the CDR3 is TGTGCCAGCAGCTTCGGCGGGGGGAGGACAGATACGCAGTATTTT.

The chain links TRBV18 to TRBJ2-7, with 7 positions matching TRBD1. This CDR3 is built from 15 residues. The V and J ends lost 2 bases and 2 bases, in that order; junction bases with no gene match: 6. In germline, CDR1 is KGHSH, CDR2 LQKENI. The CDR3 loop reads CASSPAGQATYEQYF. CDR3 in DNA: TGTGCCAGCTCACCAGCTGGACAGGCGACCTACGAGCAGTACTTC.

This sequence joins TRBV20-1 and TRBJ2-1; D is unclear. The CDR3 has 11 residues. Deletions cut 6 bases from V and 8 bases from J, with 11 bases between. Per the germline V gene, CDR1 is DFQATT and CDR2 is SNEGSKA (reference sequence). CDR3 sequence: CSAPVTDEQFF. DNA of the CDR3: TGCAGTGCGCCCGTCACAGATGAGCAGTTCTTC.